These 21 T cell receptor beta chains were all obtained from the same sample, sequenced in a study of OX40 agonist ivuxolimab in advanced cancers. The table came from immunoSEQ multiplex PCR; TCRdb's copy has only in-frame clones and leaves some out. The table shows about 90,000 clones, with about 83% occurring only once. Sequencing used CD4+ or CD8+ T cells sorted from blood, obtained in a trial of the OX40 agonist ivuxolimab. These receptors came from an adult with an advanced solid tumor such as melanoma, head and neck, liver or kidney cancer.

The count of this clone is one. The chain couples TRBV9 to TRBJ1-3; D gene unclear. The CDR3 has 17 amino acids. Germline lookup yields CDR1 SGDLS and CDR2 YYNGEE. Trimming left V 0 bases short and J 4 bases short, with 17 bases between. In nucleotides, the CDR3 is TGTGCCAGCAGCGTAGAAGTCAGAACATCAGCAGGAAACACCATATATTTT. Encoded protein: CASSVEVRTSAGNTIYF.

The V call is TRBV14, the J call TRBJ2-7; D call uncertain. V was trimmed by 1 base and J by 9 bases, leaving 10 bases between them. The length of the CDR3 is 12 residues. Germline assignment: CDR1 SGHDN and CDR2 FVKESK. The CDR3 loop reads CASSQGVTRQYF. The CDR3 region has the DNA TGTGCCAGCAGCCAAGGGGTCACGCGGCAGTACTTC.

The rearrangement links TRBV5-5 to TRBJ2-7; D may be TRBD2 (6 bases). The CDR3 extends over 14 amino acids. Germline CDR1 SGHKS, CDR2 YYEKEE (reference sequence). V shed 2 bases and J shed 2 bases, with 11 bases lying between them. The CDR3 loop is CASSFPGTPYEQYF. The CDR3, as DNA: TGTGCCAGCAGCTTTCCCGGGACTCCCTACGAGCAGTACTTC.

The V and J genes are TRBV4-3 and TRBJ2-3, with 9 bases that match TRBD2. The CDR3 totals 15 residues. Trimming removed 1 base from V and 4 bases from J; junction bases left unmatched: 3. The germline V gene has CDR1 LGHNA and CDR2 YSLEER. The CDR3 spells CASSQVAGASDTQYF. CDR3 nucleotide sequence: TGCGCCAGCAGCCAAGTAGCGGGGGCGTCAGATACGCAGTATTTT.

This clone was seen a few times. The gene calls are TRBV5-1 and TRBJ2-3; 7 nucleotides line up with TRBD2. Germline V CDR1 and CDR2: SGHRS, YFSETQ. The CDR3 spans 17 residues. V shed 0 bases, J shed 4 bases, and the junction held 11 bases outside the gene matches. The CDR3 sequence: CASSLGRSGIGADTQYF. DNA of the CDR3: TGCGCCAGCAGCTTGGGTAGGAGCGGGATTGGGGCAGATACGCAGTATTTT.

The rearrangement joins TRBV18 to TRBJ2-2, with D maybe TRBD2 (5 bases). Germline CDR1 reads KGHSH; CDR2 reads LQKENI. Trimming cost V 6 bases and J 4 bases, with 15 bases left between them. The CDR3 loop spans 15 amino acids. CDR3: CASSSGGRGTGELFF. The CDR3 DNA follows: TGTGCCAGCTCCTCTGGTGGGAGAGGCACCGGGGAGCTGTTTTTT.

The chain combines TRBV30 with TRBJ2-7, with 11 bases identical to TRBD2. The germline CDR1 and CDR2 sequences are GTSNPN and SVGIG (reference sequence). The CDR3 totals 14 residues. V was pared by 7 bases and J by 6 bases, with 11 bases of the junction left unmatched. The CDR3 DNA reads TGTGCCTTGAAACTAGCGGGAGTGCCAGGCGAGCAGTACTTC. Translation: CALKLAGVPGEQYF.

In DNA, the CDR3 is TGCGCCAGCAGTGACGGGGCAGGGAAGCAGTACTTC. This sequence encodes CASSDGAGKQYF. The chain carries TRBV10-1 and TRBJ2-7; D tentatively fits TRBD1 or TRBD2 (5 bases each). Trimming cost V 3 bases and J 8 bases, with 11 bases left between them. The V gene's germline CDR1 is WNHNN and CDR2 SYGVQD (reference sequence). The CDR3 is 12 residues long.

The CDR3 sequence: CRGEGQETQYF. The CDR3 bases are TGCAGGGGGGAGGGGCAAGAGACCCAGTACTTC. The V gene is TRBV20-1, the J gene TRBJ2-5; 7 bases match TRBD2. Germline V gives CDR1 DFQATT, CDR2 SNEGSKA (reference sequence). CDR3 length: 11 residues.

This chain joins TRBV7-3 and TRBJ2-5; TRBD2 might be the D (6 bases). Trimming cost V 5 bases and J 2 bases, with 9 bases left between them. The germline V gene has CDR1 SGHTA and CDR2 FQGTGA. The CDR3 is made up of 13 amino acids. The CDR3 sequence: CASSPGTQETQYF. The CDR3 nucleotides are TGTGCCAGCAGCCCAGGGACTCAAGAGACCCAGTACTTC.

The V call is TRBV6-5, the J call TRBJ2-3, with D perhaps TRBD1 or TRBD2 (5 bases each). The V gene's germline CDR1 is MNHEY and CDR2 SVGAGI. V was trimmed by 2 bases and J by 5 bases, leaving 17 bases between them. This CDR3 has 16 amino acids. CDR3 amino acids: CASSYGAEVGQDTQYF. The CDR3 nucleotides are TGTGCCAGCAGTTACGGGGCGGAGGTGGGTCAAGATACGCAGTATTTT.

V is TRBV11-2 and J is TRBJ2-7; TRBD2 aligns across 12 bases. The J segment lost 4 bases and the V segment lost 8 bases, leaving 6 bases of the junction unmatched. The CDR3 is made up of 14 amino acids. Per germline, CDR1 SGHAT and CDR2 FQNNGV. The CDR3 reads CASSRLAGEYEQYF. In DNA, the CDR3 is TGTGCCAGCTCCAGACTAGCGGGAGAGTACGAGCAGTACTTC.

The chain recombines TRBV28 with TRBJ2-5; TRBD1 matches at 10 bases. The CDR3 length is 15 residues. V was pared by 4 bases and J by 3 bases, with 5 bases of the junction left unmatched. Germline V gene data show CDR1 as MDHEN and CDR2 as SYDVKM. The CDR3 region is CASSSEGTGEETQYF. In nucleotides, the CDR3 is TGTGCCAGCAGTTCAGAAGGGACAGGGGAAGAGACCCAGTACTTC.

A single count supports this clone. The chain uses TRBV27 and TRBJ2-5; D call uncertain. This CDR3 contains 13 residues. Deletions cut 1 base from V and 2 bases from J, with 5 bases between. The V gene's germline CDR1 is MNHEY and CDR2 SMNVEV (reference sequence). The CDR3 region has the DNA TGTGCCAGCAGTTTATTCAGACAAGAGACCCAGTACTTC. Its translation: CASSLFRQETQYF.

The genes are TRBV18 and TRBJ1-5; 7 bases fit TRBD1. Germline V gene data show CDR1 as KGHSH and CDR2 as LQKENI. The CDR3 has 15 residues. The J segment lost 5 bases and the V segment lost 1 base, leaving 5 bases of the junction unmatched. Written as DNA, the CDR3 is TGTGCCAGCTCACCACATCCAGGGGGGGATCAGCCCCAGCATTTT. The encoded protein is CASSPHPGGDQPQHF.

The V call is TRBV27, the J call TRBJ1-2, with TRBD1 as a possible D gene (5 bases). Germline values: CDR1 MNHEY, CDR2 SMNVEV (reference sequence). The V end lost 2 bases, the J end lost 1 base, and 11 bases lay between the germline ends. This CDR3 has 15 amino acids. The CDR3 DNA follows: TGTGCCAGCAGTTTAAGGGACGGATATAACTATGGCTACACCTTC. This codes for CASSLRDGYNYGYTF.

The CDR3 region is CASSDGQSYEQYF. CDR3 coding DNA: TGTGCCAGCAGCGATGGACAGTCCTACGAGCAGTACTTC. This chain links TRBV6-5 with TRBJ2-7; tentatively, D is TRBD1 (6 bases). This CDR3 comprises 13 residues. Trimming took off 6 bases at V and 1 base at J, with 10 bases between the two ends. Germline V gene lookup returns CDR1 MNHEY and CDR2 SVGAGI.

The rearrangement joins TRBV7-6 to TRBJ2-3; 7 bases are a match to TRBD1. The V gene's germline CDR1 is SGHVS and CDR2 FNYEAQ. The CDR3 covers 16 residues. V lost 2 bases and J lost 0; bases outside the gene matches: 5. CDR3 loop: CASSLYRGLSTDTQYF. In nucleotides, the CDR3 is TGTGCCAGCAGCTTATACAGGGGCTTAAGCACAGATACGCAGTATTTT.

The chain recombines TRBV10-2 with TRBJ2-7; tentatively, D is TRBD1 (6 bases). The germline CDR1 and CDR2 sequences are WSHSY and SAAADI. Trimming took 3 bases from V and 8 from J, leaving 20 bases between them. This CDR3 has 15 amino acids. CDR3: CASSENRVSSRQQYF. The DNA for the CDR3 is TGCGCCAGCAGTGAAAACAGGGTGTCTTCTCGTCAGCAGTACTTC.

The chain joins TRBV19 to TRBJ2-4, with D uncertain. This CDR3 has 16 amino acids. The V end lost 1 base, the J end lost 0 bases, and 10 bases lay between the germline ends. Germline V gives CDR1 LNHDA, CDR2 SQIVND (reference sequence). This chain's CDR3 is CASSIVGSLAKNIQYF. Here the CDR3 DNA reads TGTGCCAGTAGTATAGTTGGAAGCTTAGCCAAAAACATTCAGTACTTC.

As to this clone: Other nucleotide sequences from this sample produce the same CDR3. The rearrangement joins TRBV27 to TRBJ1-4; a weak D match, TRBD1 (5 bases). With 3 bases removed from V and 6 bases from J, the gap between germline ends came to 8 bases. Germline assignment: CDR1 MNHEY and CDR2 SMNVEV (reference sequence). The CDR3 contains 13 residues. CDR3 residues: CASSFSGYEKLFF. The CDR3, as DNA: TGTGCCAGCAGTTTCTCAGGGTATGAAAAACTGTTTTTT.